The clone carrying this T cell receptor beta chain showed up many times. The sample comes from a study of T cells in Graves' hyperthyroidism and ophthalmopathy. There were TCR beta CDR3 regions amplified from RNA transcripts. A first-round RT-PCR of the TCR CDR3 used the HTBI primer set. TCRdb fed the multiplex PCR reads into MiXCR, producing one record per CDR3 protein. The table shows about 580,000 distinct CDR3 sequences, with 14% occurring only once. V was cut by 5 bases and J by 4 bases, with 14 bases left in between. The V gene's germline CDR1 is MNHNS and CDR2 SASEGT. The CDR3 spans 14 residues. PBMCs stemmed from 10 ml fresh peripheral blood.

The rearrangement links TRBV6-1 to TRBJ1-1, with D maybe TRBD1 (5 bases). Sequencing used blood. The clonotype was recovered from a woman aged 25 to 39 with Graves' hyperthyroidism that later progressed to Graves' ophthalmopathy. The CDR3, as DNA: TGTGCCAGCAGTTCCAAAACGGGGACCACTGAAGCTTTCTTT. Translation gives CASSSKTGTTEAFF.